The 22 T cell receptor beta chains reported below all come from one sample, sequenced in a study of CD8 T cells in Susac syndrome. RNA amounts of about 0.5 to 1 ug underwent reverse transcription with random hexamers. One entry per CDR3 protein results from TCRdb running MiXCR on the immunoSEQ multiplex PCR reads. The sample consists of approximately 190,000 distinct CDR3 sequences, approximately 96% of them appearing once. What was sequenced was CD4+ T cells from PBMCs. The receptor source for this set is a human donor with Susac syndrome.

The chain couples TRBV30 to TRBJ2-1, with TRBD2 matching over 12 bases. The CDR3 totals 13 residues. The V segment lost 4 bases and the J segment 11 bases; nucleotides outside the gene matches: 6. Germline V gene lookup returns CDR1 GTSNPN and CDR2 SVGIG (reference sequence). CDR3 sequence (DNA): TGTGCCTGGATGACTAGCGGGGGAGAACAGCAGTTCTTC. Protein: CAWMTSGGEQQFF.

The chain employs TRBV2 and TRBJ1-2, with unresolved D. The CDR3 has 11 residues. V lost 2 bases and J 8 bases, leaving 6 bases between the germline ends. CDR1 is SNHLY and CDR2 is FYNNEI in the germline V gene. CDR3 residues: CASSEWEGYTF. The CDR3, as DNA: TGTGCCAGCAGTGAATGGGAAGGCTACACCTTC.

V gene TRBV7-3 combines with J gene TRBJ2-1; D is ambiguous. V was clipped by 4 bases and J by 6 bases, with 7 bases between them. Germline V lookup: CDR1 SGHTA, CDR2 FQGTGA. The CDR3 sequence is 12 residues long. As DNA, the CDR3 is TGTGCCAGCAGCTCCCATTTCAATGAGCAGTTCTTC. It encodes CASSSHFNEQFF.

The V call is TRBV30, the J call TRBJ1-1; TRBD1 matches at 7 bases. Unmatched junction bases numbered 2, after V lost 4 bases and J lost 0 bases. Per germline, CDR1 GTSNPN and CDR2 SVGIG (reference sequence). This CDR3 has 13 amino acids. The CDR3 sequence is CAWTGGVNTEAFF. In DNA form, the CDR3 reads TGTGCCTGGACAGGGGGGGTGAACACTGAAGCTTTCTTT.

This chain links TRBV9 with TRBJ2-2; no reliable D call. The CDR3 consists of 15 residues. Trimming pared 0 bases from V and 4 bases from J, leaving 10 bases between. The germline CDR1 and CDR2 sequences are SGDLS and YYNGEE. The CDR3 DNA sequence: TGTGCCAGCAGCGTAGTAGCAGCTGCCACCGGGGAGCTGTTTTTT. Its translation: CASSVVAAATGELFF. Drawing the rest from reference TRBV9 and TRBJ2-2, the complete variable domain is DSGVTQTPKHLITATGQRVTLRCSPRSGDLSVYWYQQSLDQGLQFLIQYYNGEERAKGNILERFSAQQFPDLHSELNLSSLELGDSALYFCASSVVAAATGELFFGEGSRLTVL.

This chain connects TRBV3-1 to TRBJ2-3; 9 nucleotides line up with TRBD1. V was pared by 8 bases and J by 2 bases, with 8 bases of the junction left unmatched. Germline assignment: CDR1 LGHDT and CDR2 YNNKEL (reference sequence). This CDR3 is 15 amino acids long. The CDR3 protein is CASGLGTGFTDTQYF. Written as DNA, the CDR3 is TGTGCCAGCGGCCTAGGGACAGGGTTCACAGATACGCAGTATTTT.

This chain uses TRBV16 with TRBJ2-7; 9 nucleotides match TRBD1. The germline V gene has CDR1 KGHSY and CDR2 FQNENV. After removal of 2 bases from V and 4 bases from J, the junction contained 6 bases not matched to a gene. The CDR3 covers 15 residues. CDR3 in amino acids: CASSQLGQGRYEQYF. The CDR3, as DNA: TGTGCCAGCAGCCAACTCGGACAGGGGCGGTACGAGCAGTACTTC.

This chain joins TRBV5-1 and TRBJ2-5; D gene ambiguous. CDR1 is SGHRS, CDR2 YFSETQ, per germline. The CDR3 has 13 amino acids. Deletions cut 6 bases from V and 5 bases from J, with 14 bases between. The chain's CDR3 is CASTSDNSETQYF. The CDR3 coding sequence is TGCGCCAGCACCTCCGATAACTCGGAGACCCAGTACTTC.

There are a few counts of this clonotype. The J gene is TRBJ1-2, the V gene TRBV12-3 or TRBV12-4; TRBD1 aligns across 7 bases. The CDR3 has 12 residues. V lost 3 bases to trimming and J lost 6 bases; unmatched junction nucleotides: 1. The CDR3 is CASSFTGDGYTF. The CDR3 DNA reads as TGTGCCAGCAGTTTCACAGGGGATGGCTACACCTTC.

The V gene is TRBV12-5, the J gene TRBJ2-1; D not certain. Trimming removed 2 bases from V and 1 base from J, with 3 bases in between. The CDR3 totals 13 residues. Germline values: CDR1 LGHNT, CDR2 FRNRAP. CDR3 residues: CASGLYSYNEQFF. The DNA of the CDR3 is TGTGCTAGTGGTTTGTATTCCTACAATGAGCAGTTCTTC.

J is TRBJ1-1 and V is TRBV28, with D unclear. This CDR3 contains 11 residues. Germline V lookup: CDR1 MDHEN, CDR2 SYDVKM. Trimming removed 6 bases from V and 6 bases from J, with 8 bases in between. CDR3: CASRGKPEAFF. CDR3 bases: TGTGCCAGCAGAGGGAAACCTGAAGCTTTCTTT.

The V call is TRBV5-1, the J call TRBJ2-2; D may be TRBD2 (5 bases). Germline loops: CDR1 SGHRS, CDR2 YFSETQ. V lost 2 bases and J 0 bases, leaving 11 bases between the germline ends. CDR3 length equals 16 residues. The chain's CDR3 is CASSLALAANTGELFF. CDR3 coding DNA: TGCGCCAGCAGCTTAGCCCTAGCTGCGAACACCGGGGAGCTGTTTTTT.

The J gene is TRBJ1-2, the V gene TRBV29-1; TRBD1 agrees at 9 bases. V gave up 7 bases and J gave up 6 bases; unmatched junction bases: 15. Germline-derived CDR1 and CDR2 are SQVTM and ANQGSEA. The CDR3 covers 15 residues. CDR3 in amino acids: CSGTMGSGQGDGYTF. CDR3 in DNA: TGCAGCGGTACAATGGGGTCGGGACAGGGCGATGGCTACACCTTC. The full variable domain, in which reference TRBV29-1 and TRBJ1-2 provide the parts outside the CDR3, is SAVISQKPSRDICQRGTSLTIQCQVDSQVTMMFWYRQQPGQSLTLIATANQGSEATYESGFVIDKFPISRPNLTFSTLTVSNMSPEDSSIYLCSGTMGSGQGDGYTFGSGTRLTVV.

This chain links TRBV7-3 with TRBJ2-3; D may match TRBD1 or TRBD2 (5 bases each). V dropped 1 base and J dropped 5 bases, with 13 bases sitting between them. Looked up from germline, CDR1 is SGHTA and CDR2 is FQGTGA. The CDR3 totals 15 residues. CDR3 bases: TGTGCCAGCAGCTTAAGTGGGACGGTAGAAGATACGCAGTATTTT. Translation gives CASSLSGTVEDTQYF.

This chain connects TRBV9 to TRBJ1-2, with 9 nucleotides matching TRBD1. CDR1 SGDLS and CDR2 YYNGEE come from the germline V gene. The CDR3 consists of 15 residues. The J segment lost 8 bases and the V segment lost 4 bases, leaving 12 bases of the junction unmatched. CDR3 loop: CASSPTLQGAGGYTF. CDR3 sequence (DNA): TGTGCCAGCAGCCCGACATTACAGGGGGCAGGGGGCTACACCTTC.

The V and J genes are TRBV20-1 and TRBJ2-7, with 8 bases identical to TRBD1. J was trimmed by 2 bases and V by 3 bases; bases with no gene match: 6. CDR1 DFQATT and CDR2 SNEGSKA come from the germline V gene (reference sequence). The CDR3 has 14 amino acids. The CDR3 sequence is CSASLSQGAYEQYF. CDR3 bases: TGCAGTGCTAGTCTATCACAGGGGGCCTACGAGCAGTACTTC.

The gene calls are TRBV12-3 or TRBV12-4 and TRBJ2-1, with unresolved D. This CDR3 is built from 15 residues. The V end was cut by 2 bases, the J end by 0 bases, with 8 bases between. Here the CDR3 DNA reads TGTGCCAGCAGTTTATCCCAGAGCTCCTACAATGAGCAGTTCTTC. Its protein product is CASSLSQSSYNEQFF.

This sequence joins TRBV14 and TRBJ1-6; tentatively, D is TRBD1 (6 bases). The CDR3 has 15 residues. In germline, CDR1 is SGHDN, CDR2 FVKESK. V shed 4 bases and J shed 4 bases, with 11 bases lying between them. CDR3 nucleotides: TGTGCCAGCAGCCCCCGACAGGCTTATAATTCACCCCTCCACTTT. It is translated as CASSPRQAYNSPLHF.

A single count supports this clonotype. The V gene is TRBV25-1, the J gene TRBJ2-5; TRBD2 matches 9 bases. Trimming took 5 bases from V and 4 from J; bases not matched to a gene: 5. There are 14 residues in the CDR3. CDR1 and CDR2 from the germline V gene are MGHDK and SYGVNS. CDR3 nucleotide sequence: TGTGCCAGCAGTCGGCGGGAGGGACGAGAGACCCAGTACTTC. Amino acid sequence: CASSRREGRETQYF.

V is TRBV19 and J is TRBJ1-2; D is undetermined. CDR3 size: 15 residues. The V gene's germline CDR1 is LNHDA and CDR2 SQIVND (reference sequence). V was clipped by 5 bases and J by 0 bases, with 13 bases between them. The CDR3 nucleotides read TGTGCCAGTAGTTTCCCAGGCCAAGCTAACTATGGCTACACCTTC. Its protein is CASSFPGQANYGYTF. The full variable domain, rest sourced from reference TRBV19 and TRBJ1-2, is DGGITQSPKYLFRKEGQNVTLSCEQNLNHDAMYWYRQDPGQGLRLIYYSQIVNDFQKGDIAEGYSVSREKKESFPLTVTSAQKNPTAFYLCASSFPGQANYGYTFGSGTRLTVV.

The V call is TRBV15, the J call TRBJ1-4; no clear D gene. This CDR3 is built from 16 residues. Deletions cut 0 bases from V and 1 base from J, with 9 bases between. Germline CDR1 reads LNHNV; CDR2 reads YYDKDF (reference sequence). This CDR3 reads CATSRDLGLTNEKLFF. CDR3 nucleotides: TGTGCCACCAGCAGAGATTTAGGGTTAACTAATGAAAAACTGTTTTTT.

This chain connects TRBV25-1 to TRBJ1-2; D uncertain. Germline CDR1 is MGHDK and CDR2 is SYGVNS. Deletions cut 7 bases from V and 2 bases from J, with 5 bases between. The CDR3 spans 11 residues. The CDR3 bases are TGTGCCAGCAACTACAACTATGGCTACACCTTC. This sequence encodes CASNYNYGYTF.